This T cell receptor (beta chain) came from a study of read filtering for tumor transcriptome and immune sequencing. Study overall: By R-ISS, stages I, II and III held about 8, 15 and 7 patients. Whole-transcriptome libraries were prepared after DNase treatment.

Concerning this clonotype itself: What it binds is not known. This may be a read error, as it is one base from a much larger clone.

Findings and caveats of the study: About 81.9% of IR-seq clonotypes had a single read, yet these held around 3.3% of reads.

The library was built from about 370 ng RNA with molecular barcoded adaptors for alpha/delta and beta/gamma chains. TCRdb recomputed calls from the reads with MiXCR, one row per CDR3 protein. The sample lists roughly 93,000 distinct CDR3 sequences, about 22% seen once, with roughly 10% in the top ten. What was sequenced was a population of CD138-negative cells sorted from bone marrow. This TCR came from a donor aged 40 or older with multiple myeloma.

CDR3 nucleotide sequence: TGTGCCAGCAGCTGGGGACGGGGTCAGCCCCAGCATTTT. It specifies CASSWGRGQPQHF. The rearrangement joins TRBV11-1 to TRBJ1-5; D possibly corresponds to TRBD1 (5 bases). Per the germline V gene, CDR1 is SGHAT and CDR2 is FQDESV (reference sequence). This CDR3 region has 13 residues. V was pared by 4 bases and J by 6 bases, with 10 bases between. Complete variable domain (other parts from reference TRBV11-1 and TRBJ1-5): EAEVAQSPRYKITEKSQAVAFWCDPISGHATLYWYRQILGQGPELLVQFQDESVVDDSQLPKDRFSAERLKGVDSTLKIQPAELGDSAMYLCASSWGRGQPQHFGDGTRLSIL.